The entry below describes one TCR beta chain. The antigen remains unidentified. The sample comes from a study of blood T cells in healthy people across ages. Broader study findings: Per million T cells, TCR beta diversity dropped roughly linearly as age increased.

A second PCR, run for roughly 7 to 11 cycles, used a sample-barcoded 5' primer plus a J-beta primer mix. TCRdb itself ran the 5' RACE reads through MiXCR, one entry per CDR3 protein. The sample includes fewer than 600,000 distinct CDR3 sequences, about 27% of them seen just once. The data were also submitted as part of a second study, on T cells of mothers and their children. That source notes: Similar effects of thymic selection on TCR recombination output were recorded in related and unrelated pairs. The search for persistent microchimeric T cell clones detected none.

This sequence was found in a boy aged 2 to 10 in good health. Sequencing was performed on blood.

CDR3 coding DNA: TGCAGTGCTAGAGGTGGGGACAGGGTAGCCTACGAGCAGTACTTC. Translating it yields CSARGGDRVAYEQYF. The chain employs TRBV20-1 and TRBJ2-7, with 9 bases fitting TRBD1. With 1 base clipped from V and 2 bases from J, the junction kept 6 bases outside the gene matches. Looked up from germline, CDR1 is DFQATT and CDR2 is SNEGSKA (reference sequence). The CDR3 consists of 15 residues.